This is a list of T cell receptor beta chains from one sample in a study of cytomegalovirus exposure and HLA in healthy donors. Clones were sequenced by immunoSEQ multiplex PCR, and TCRdb holds only the in-frame ones, with some missing. The table includes 130,000 to 150,000 clones, approximately 80% detected once. Sequencing used PBMCs. The receptor set was obtained from a woman in her sixties or seventies in good health and CMV-seropositive. Each CDR3 is given with its conserved first and last residue. The order of the fields is V gene, clone size, J gene, D gene, CDR3 DNA, CDR3 protein. D genes are given only for firm matches. A row's size may be missing; if present it is once, few, many or a size class.

>TRBV5-4|NA|TRBJ1-2|NA
TGTGCCAGCAGCTTGGGGACAGAGAGGTTCTATGGCTACACCTTC
CASSLGTERFYGYTF
>TRBV7-2|NA|TRBJ2-3|TRBD2
TGTGCCACCACACGGGGAGGGCGCCACACAGATACGCAGTATTTT
CATTRGGRHTDTQYF
>TRBV7-6|NA|TRBJ2-2|TRBD2
TGTGCCAGCAGCTTTTCGGCGGGAGGGGTAGCCGGGGAGCTGTTTTTT
CASSFSAGGVAGELFF
>TRBV6-9|NA|TRBJ2-2|TRBD1
TGTGCCAGCAGTTTCCACGGACAGGTAAACATGGTCGGGGAGCTGTTTTTT
CASSFHGQVNMVGELFF
>TRBV4-1|NA|TRBJ2-5|TRBD2
TGCGCCAGCAGCCAAGTTGCGGGAGCGGGGGAGACCCAGTACTTC
CASSQVAGAGETQYF
>TRBV2|NA|TRBJ2-2|NA
TGTGCCAGCAGGGTAGGACGGGTCCAGGGCGGGGAGCTGTTTTTT
CASRVGRVQGGELFF
>TRBV27|NA|TRBJ2-1|TRBD2
TGTGCCAGCAGTTTATCGATTCGCGGGAGTGAGAATGAGCAGTTCTTC
CASSLSIRGSENEQFF
>TRBV6-5|NA|TRBJ2-7|TRBD2
TGTGCCAGCGGCAGGACGGGAGGGAGGGCCCGAGCCTGGTACTTC
CASGRTGGRARAWYF
>TRBV5-6|NA|TRBJ2-3|TRBD2
TGTGCCAGCAGCTTGGGTCTAGCGGAGCACACAGATACGCAGTATTTT
CASSLGLAEHTDTQYF
>TRBV7-9|NA|TRBJ2-5|TRBD2
TGTGCCAGCAGCTTATCAAGCGGGACTAGCAGGCAAGAGACCCAGTACTTC
CASSLSSGTSRQETQYF
>TRBV5-1|NA|TRBJ1-4|NA
TGCGCCAGCAGCTTGGGGGCAGGGGATGAAAAACTGTTTTTT
CASSLGAGDEKLFF
>TRBV14|NA|TRBJ2-1|TRBD2
TGTGCCAGCAGCCAAGCTAGCGGGATCAATGAGCAGTTCTTC
CASSQASGINEQFF
>TRBV5-4|NA|TRBJ2-7|TRBD2
TGTGCCAGCAGCACAACCGGGACTAGCGAAGGCGAGCAGTACTTC
CASSTTGTSEGEQYF
>TRBV10-3|NA|TRBJ2-1|TRBD2
TGTGCCATCAGTCAACAATTGGCGGGAGGGGGTGGTGAGCAGTTCTTC
CAISQQLAGGGGEQFF
>TRBV28|once|TRBJ2-2|TRBD1
TGTGCCAGCAGCCAATTGGGGACAGGAAACACCGGGGAGCTGTTTTTT
CASSQLGTGNTGELFF
>TRBV19|NA|TRBJ2-3|TRBD2
TGTGCCAGTAGCCTACGGGGGGAAGATACGCAGTATTTT
CASSLRGEDTQYF
>TRBV7-3|NA|TRBJ2-3|NA
TGTGCCAGCAGCTCCTCAGGGGCAGATACGCAGTATTTT
CASSSSGADTQYF
>TRBV9|NA|TRBJ2-2|TRBD1
TGTGCCAGCAGCGTAGGGCAGGGGGCGCCCGGGGAGCTGTTTTTT
CASSVGQGAPGELFF
>TRBV19|NA|TRBJ1-1|NA
TGTGCCAGTAGGAAAGCGGGTAACACTGAAGCTTTCTTT
CASRKAGNTEAFF
>TRBV9|NA|TRBJ2-7|TRBD2
TGTGCCAGCAGCGTAGCGGCTAGCGGGTACGAGCAGTACTTC
CASSVAASGYEQYF
>TRBV4-1|NA|TRBJ2-7|TRBD2
TGCGCCAGCAGCCAGTACACTAGCGGATTATACGAGCAGTACTTC
CASSQYTSGLYEQYF
>TRBV21-1|NA|TRBJ2-7|NA
TGTGCCAGCAGCAAAAGTCTGCGGGAGAAAACCTACGAGCAGTACTTC
CASSKSLREKTYEQYF
>TRBV6-5|NA|TRBJ2-7|TRBD2
TGTGCCAGCAGTAAAATAGCGGGAGTCTACGAGCAGTACTTC
CASSKIAGVYEQYF
>TRBV7-8|NA|TRBJ2-5|NA
TGTGCCAGCACACCCCCCCCCAGGGGCAGACGCGAGACCCAGTACTTC
CASTPPPRGRRETQYF
>TRBV20-1|NA|TRBJ1-4|NA
TGCAGTGCTAGGGGAGGTGAAAAACTGTTTTTT
CSARGGEKLFF
>TRBV6-5|few|TRBJ2-5|NA
TGTGCCAGCAGCCAGGTGCAGCAAGAGACCCAGTACTTC
CASSQVQQETQYF
>TRBV7-9|NA|TRBJ1-1|TRBD1
TGTGCCAGCAGCACCAACCCTCGACAGGGTGACACTGAAGCTTTCTTT
CASSTNPRQGDTEAFF